The 8 T cell receptor beta chains below were found in one sample sequenced in a study of siplizumab effects on memory and regulatory T cells. Responder and stimulator cells in the mixed lymphocyte reaction were cultured together for roughly six days at 37°C. Sequenced by immunoSEQ multiplex PCR; TCRdb stores in-frame clones only, minus some. The sample records 8,000 or so clones, around a third being singletons. No antigen is known for these receptors. Sequenced input: CFSE-low (dividing) CD8+ T cells sorted from an allogeneic mixed lymphocyte reaction. The receptors here all came from a human donor in good health; the cells came from an allogeneic mixed lymphocyte reaction.

The chain carries TRBV7-9 and TRBJ1-6, with D possibly matching TRBD1 (5 bases). Between the trimmed V and J ends, which lost 5 bases and 7 bases, there was a span of 9 bases. CDR1 is SEHNR and CDR2 is FQNEAQ in the germline V gene (reference sequence). The CDR3 covers 13 residues. CDR3 DNA sequence: TGTGCCAGCAGCCTCAACAGGAATTCACCCCTCCACTTT. Amino acid sequence: CASSLNRNSPLHF.

The CDR3 region has the DNA TGTGCCAGCAGCCCGACTAGCCGGATCCATGAGCAGTTCTTC. Encoded protein: CASSPTSRIHEQFF. This chain uses TRBV7-9 with TRBJ2-1; 7 nucleotides agree with TRBD2. The CDR3 is made up of 14 amino acids. CDR1 and CDR2 from the germline V gene are SEHNR and FQNEAQ (reference sequence). Trimming cost V 5 bases and J 8 bases; bases outside gene matches: 9. Full variable domain (remainder filled in from reference TRBV7-9 and TRBJ2-1): DTGVSQNPRHKITKRGQNVTFRCDPISEHNRLYWYRQTLGQGPEFLTYFQNEAQLEKSRLLSDRFSAERPKGSFSTLEIQRTEQGDSAMYLCASSPTSRIHEQFFGPGTRLTVL.

The chain combines TRBV6-6 with TRBJ2-1; TRBD2 matches 13 bases. The CDR3 is 14 residues long. Looked up from germline, CDR1 is MNHNY and CDR2 is SVGAGI (reference sequence). The ends lost 6 bases at V and 8 bases at J; junction bases unmatched: 4. CDR3 DNA sequence: TGTGCCAGCAGCGGGACTAGCGGGAAGCATGAGCAGTTCTTC. Its protein is CASSGTSGKHEQFF.

This clone occurred a few times. At one end, the junction sequence differs from germline, possibly due to a read error. The chain uses TRBV5-3 and TRBJ2-7; possibly TRBD1 for D (6 bases). TRBV5-3 is an open reading frame whose function is uncertain. CDR3 length: 14 amino acids. The DNA of the CDR3 is TGTGCCAGCAGCTGGGGAACAGGGAGCTACGAGCAGTACTTC. Residues: CASSWGTGSYEQYF.

This clone was detected only a few times. The rearrangement links TRBV19 to TRBJ2-6; D possibly corresponds to TRBD1 (6 bases). The length of the CDR3 is 15 residues. CDR1 is LNHDA and CDR2 is SQIVND in the germline V gene (reference sequence). V was pared by 7 bases and J by 1 base, with 11 bases between. The CDR3 bases are TGTGCCAGTACCCTACAGGGATCTGGGGCCAACGTCCTGACTTTC. Its translation: CASTLQGSGANVLTF.

Judged by abundance, this clone is medium-sized (0.01 to 0.1%). The V and J genes are TRBV5-1 and TRBJ1-2; D gene uncertain. The germline V gene encodes CDR1 SGHRS and CDR2 YFSETQ. V lost 3 bases and J 2 bases, leaving 20 bases between the germline ends. The CDR3 spans 17 residues. The CDR3 reads CASSSTPFVGMNYGYTF. CDR3 nucleotide sequence: TGCGCCAGCAGCTCGACCCCCTTTGTAGGGATGAACTATGGCTACACCTTC.

V usage is TRBV19 and J usage is TRBJ1-5; no clear D. The CDR3 runs to 13 residues. CDR1 and CDR2 from the germline V gene are LNHDA and SQIVND (reference sequence). Trimming took off 2 bases at V and 5 bases at J, with 7 bases between the two ends. The CDR3 nucleotides read TGTGCCAGTAGTATAAGGCAGGATCAGCCCCAGCATTTT. It encodes CASSIRQDQPQHF.

The chain recombines TRBV19 with TRBJ2-4, with 9 positions matching TRBD2. Germline V gene sequence: CDR1 LNHDA, CDR2 SQIVND (reference sequence). V lost 5 bases and J lost 8; bases outside the gene matches: 13. The CDR3 extends over 16 amino acids. The CDR3 bases are TGTGCCAGTAGTCTCTACTCCGGGACTAGCTGGGACATTCAGTACTTC. Encoded protein: CASSLYSGTSWDIQYF. Filled out from reference TRBV19 and TRBJ2-4, the complete variable domain reads DGGITQSPKYLFRKEGQNVTLSCEQNLNHDAMYWYRQDPGQGLRLIYYSQIVNDFQKGDIAEGYSVSREKKESFPLTVTSAQKNPTAFYLCASSLYSGTSWDIQYFGAGTRLSVL.